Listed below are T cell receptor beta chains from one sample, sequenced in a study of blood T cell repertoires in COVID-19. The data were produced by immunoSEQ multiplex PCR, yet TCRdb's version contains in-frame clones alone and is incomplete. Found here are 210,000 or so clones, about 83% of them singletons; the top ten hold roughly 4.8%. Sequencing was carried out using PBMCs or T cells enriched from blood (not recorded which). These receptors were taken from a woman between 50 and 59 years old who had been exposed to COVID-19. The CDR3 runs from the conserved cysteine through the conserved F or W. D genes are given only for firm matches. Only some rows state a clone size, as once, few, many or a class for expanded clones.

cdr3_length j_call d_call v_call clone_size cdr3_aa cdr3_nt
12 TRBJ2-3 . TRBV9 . CASSVGLDTQYF TGTGCCAGCAGCGTAGGGCTCGATACGCAGTATTTT
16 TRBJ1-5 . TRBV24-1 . CATSDPGRGDNQPQHF TGTGCCACCAGTGACCCGGGGAGGGGTGACAATCAGCCCCAGCATTTT
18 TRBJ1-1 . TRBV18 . CASSPSSRGSRGNTEAFF TGTGCCAGCTCACCAAGTTCTCGGGGGTCCCGGGGGAACACTGAAGCTTTCTTT
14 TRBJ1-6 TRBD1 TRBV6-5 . CASSTRDRDSPLHF TGTGCCAGCAGCACGCGGGACAGGGATTCACCCCTCCACTTT
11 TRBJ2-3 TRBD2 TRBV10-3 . CASTSGDTQYF TGTGCCAGCACTAGCGGGGATACGCAGTATTTT
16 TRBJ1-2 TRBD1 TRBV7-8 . CASSLDGQGISYGYTF TGTGCCAGCAGCCTCGACGGACAGGGGATAAGCTATGGCTACACCTTC
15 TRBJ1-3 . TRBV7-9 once CASSLSDRRANTIYF TGTGCCAGCAGCTTGTCAGACAGGCGAGCAAACACCATATATTTT
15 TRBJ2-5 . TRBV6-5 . CASSYGSRGRETQYF TGTGCCAGCAGTTACGGATCGCGGGGGCGGGAGACCCAGTACTTC
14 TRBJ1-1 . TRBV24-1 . CATSPGGQNTEAFF TGTGCCACCAGTCCAGGTGGCCAGAACACTGAAGCTTTCTTT
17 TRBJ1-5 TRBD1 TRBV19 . CASSTLLFTGGGQPQHF TGTGCCAGTAGTACCCTTTTATTCACAGGGGGCGGTCAGCCCCAGCATTTT
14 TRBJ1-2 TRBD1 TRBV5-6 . CASRGRGPGYGYTF TGTGCCAGCAGGGGCAGGGGGCCAGGCTATGGCTACACCTTC
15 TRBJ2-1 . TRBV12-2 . CASRLSSGGGGEQFF TGTGCAAGTCGCTTAAGTAGCGGGGGTGGTGGGGAGCAGTTCTTC
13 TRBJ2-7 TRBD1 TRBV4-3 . CASSRTGVDEQYF TGCGCCAGCAGCCGGACAGGCGTGGACGAGCAGTACTTC
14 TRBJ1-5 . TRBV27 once CASSLVWGDQPQHF TGTGCCAGCAGTTTAGTTTGGGGCGATCAGCCCCAGCATTTT
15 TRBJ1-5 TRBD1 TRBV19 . CASREAGTVNQPQHF TGTGCCAGTAGAGAGGCCGGGACAGTCAATCAGCCCCAGCATTTT
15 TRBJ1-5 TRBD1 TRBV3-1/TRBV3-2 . CASSQGRGHSQPQHF TGTGCCAGCAGCCAAGGCAGGGGGCACAGTCAGCCCCAGCATTTT
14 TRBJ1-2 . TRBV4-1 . CASSQLQTNYGYTF TGCGCCAGCAGCCAACTCCAGACTAACTATGGCTACACCTTC
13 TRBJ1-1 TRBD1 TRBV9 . CASASGGFTEAFF TGTGCCAGTGCATCAGGGGGTTTCACTGAAGCTTTCTTT
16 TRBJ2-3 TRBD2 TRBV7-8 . CASSLELAGVTDTQYF TGTGCCAGCAGCTTGGAACTAGCGGGGGTCACAGATACGCAGTATTTT
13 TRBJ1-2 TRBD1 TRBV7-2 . CAGDGTGLYGYTF TGTGCCGGAGACGGGACAGGACTCTATGGCTACACCTTC
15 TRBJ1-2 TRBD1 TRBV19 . CASTMGGRGNYGYTF TGTGCCAGTACCATGGGGGGCAGGGGGAACTATGGCTACACCTTC
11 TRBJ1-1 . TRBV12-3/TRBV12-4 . CASSSRVEAFF TGTGCCAGCAGTTCCAGGGTTGAAGCTTTCTTT
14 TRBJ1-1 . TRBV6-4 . CASSDSSRGTEAFF TGTGCCAGCAGTGACTCGAGTCGGGGCACTGAAGCTTTCTTT
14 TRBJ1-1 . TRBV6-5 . CASNGGTAGTEAFF TGTGCCAGCAACGGAGGCACGGCGGGGACTGAAGCTTTCTTT
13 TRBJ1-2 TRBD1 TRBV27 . CASSGQGYGGYTF TGTGCCAGCAGTGGACAGGGTTATGGTGGCTACACCTTC
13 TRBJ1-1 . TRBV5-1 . CASSLRGGPEAFF TGCGCCAGCAGCTTAAGGGGGGGACCTGAAGCTTTCTTT
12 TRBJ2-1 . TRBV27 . CASSLLYNEQFF TGTGCCAGCAGTTTATTATACAATGAGCAGTTCTTC
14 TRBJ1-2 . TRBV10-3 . CAISELRDGSPYTF TGTGCCATCAGTGAGTTGAGGGATGGGTCGCCCTACACCTTC
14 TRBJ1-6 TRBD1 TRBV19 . CASSPDRGNSPLHF TGTGCCAGTAGTCCCGACAGGGGGAATTCACCCCTCCACTTT
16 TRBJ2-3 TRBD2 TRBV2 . CASSEGRTSGADTQYF TGTGCCAGCAGTGAAGGGAGGACTAGCGGGGCAGATACGCAGTATTTT
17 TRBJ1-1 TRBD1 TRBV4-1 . CASSQDQGVEAGREAFF TGCGCCAGCAGCCAAGATCAGGGGGTGGAGGCTGGGCGTGAAGCTTTCTTT
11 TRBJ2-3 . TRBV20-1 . CSAPITDTQYF TGCAGTGCTCCCATCACAGATACGCAGTATTTT
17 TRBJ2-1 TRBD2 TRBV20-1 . CSASAGLAGNFFNEQFF TGCAGTGCTAGTGCGGGGCTAGCGGGGAATTTTTTCAATGAGCAGTTCTTC
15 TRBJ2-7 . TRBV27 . CASSFLSDRFYEQYF TGTGCCAGCAGTTTTCTATCGGACAGATTCTACGAGCAGTACTTC
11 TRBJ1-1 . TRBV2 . CASRERTEAFF TGTGCCAGCAGAGAGCGGACTGAAGCTTTCTTT
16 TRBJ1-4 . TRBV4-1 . CASSQDWAGVDEKLFF TGCGCCAGCAGCCAAGATTGGGCAGGGGTAGACGAAAAACTGTTTTTT
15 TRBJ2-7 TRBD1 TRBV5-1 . CASSLGLGQPYEQYF TGCGCCAGCAGCTTGGGACTGGGACAGCCCTACGAGCAGTACTTC
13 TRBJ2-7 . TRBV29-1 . CSFSQGSSYEQYF TGCAGCTTTTCACAGGGCTCCTCCTACGAGCAGTACTTC
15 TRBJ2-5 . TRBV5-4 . CASSLPPGVQETQYF TGTGCCAGCAGCTTGCCCCCGGGGGTCCAAGAGACCCAGTACTTC
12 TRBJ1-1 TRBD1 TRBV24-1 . CATSDSDRVSFF TGTGCCACCAGTGATTCGGACAGGGTCTCTTTCTTT
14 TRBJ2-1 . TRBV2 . CASNGRGPYNEQFF TGTGCCAGCAATGGGCGGGGGCCCTACAATGAGCAGTTCTTC